This section outlines one TCR beta chain sequence together with its context. The CDR3 length is 16 residues. V dropped 2 bases and J dropped 0; count of bases not matched to a gene: 4. Germline values: CDR1 SGHAT, CDR2 FQNNGV. These data originate in a study of blood T cell repertoires in COVID-19. About the research overall: Samples came from the United States, Italy and Spain, spanning acute and convalescent COVID-19. T cells, B-cell-depleted T cells, or PBMCs provided the cDNA or gDNA that served as material.

Study processing details: The authors estimated nucleated cell counts from reference gene primer amplification. Using immunoSEQ multiplex PCR, the repertoire was profiled, and TCRdb retains in-frame clones only, with some absent. Clone size and V and J calls were adopted from that table, with D and trimming inferred from the DNA. This repertoire shows 200,000 to 250,000 clones, about 90% found once; its top ten account for approximately 1.2%. V usage is TRBV11-2 and J usage is TRBJ2-5; 9 bases align to TRBD2. The clonotype was recovered from a man aged 30 to 39 with acute or convalescent COVID-19. The source material was peripheral blood. The CDR3 loop is CASSLRSGRYQETQYF. The CDR3, as DNA: TGTGCCAGCAGCTTAAGAAGCGGGAGGTACCAAGAGACCCAGTACTTC.